These 32 T cell receptor beta chains were all obtained from the same sample, sequenced in a study of blood T cell repertoires in COVID-19. Sequenced by immunoSEQ multiplex PCR; TCRdb stores in-frame clones only, minus some. The table lists fewer than 25,000 clones, approximately 87% of them singletons, with about 25% in the top ten. The specimen sequenced was peripheral blood. Every receptor here comes from a human donor with active COVID-19. The donor label of this sample is uncertain.

This chain connects TRBV19 to TRBJ2-1; D ambiguous. The CDR3 has 16 residues. Trimming left V 7 bases short and J 2 bases short, with 18 bases between. The germline V gene has CDR1 LNHDA and CDR2 SQIVND (reference sequence). The CDR3 bases are TGTGCCAGTAACCATCTGCATTCCCAGGCCTACAATGAGCAGTTCTTC. It encodes CASNHLHSQAYNEQFF.

This chain joins TRBV20-1 and TRBJ1-2; a possible D gene is TRBD1 (6 bases). CDR1 and CDR2 from the germline V gene are DFQATT and SNEGSKA (reference sequence). The ends were cut back, 7 bases at V and 8 bases at J, with 14 bases in the middle. This CDR3 has 11 residues. The CDR3 region is CSVGDTEGYTF. Written as DNA, the CDR3 is TGCAGTGTAGGGGACACCGAGGGCTACACCTTC.

The rearrangement links TRBV7-9 to TRBJ2-4; tentative D call: TRBD1 (6 bases). V was shortened by 5 bases and J by 4 bases, with 15 bases between the two germline ends. CDR1 and CDR2 from the germline V gene are SEHNR and FQNEAQ (reference sequence). CDR3 length: 15 residues. The CDR3 here is CASSPDRILKNIQYF. The CDR3 nucleotides are TGTGCCAGCAGCCCTGACAGGATCCTAAAAAACATTCAGTACTTC. Based on the CDR3 plus reference TRBV7-9 and TRBJ2-4, the full variable domain is DTGVSQNPRHKITKRGQNVTFRCDPISEHNRLYWYRQTLGQGPEFLTYFQNEAQLEKSRLLSDRFSAERPKGSFSTLEIQRTEQGDSAMYLCASSPDRILKNIQYFGAGTRLSVL.

The chain has TRBV25-1 and TRBJ2-7; possible D gene TRBD1, 5 bases. This CDR3 region has 15 residues. Trimming removed 5 bases from V and 2 bases from J, with 16 bases in between. Germline loops: CDR1 MGHDK, CDR2 SYGVNS. The CDR3 bases are TGTGCCAGCAGTCGCTCGACAGCCAGAACCTACGAGCAGTACTTC. It yields the protein CASSRSTARTYEQYF.

This clone was picked up one time. The rearrangement uses TRBV6-5 and TRBJ2-7; D is possibly TRBD2 (6 bases). V shed 6 bases and J shed 3 bases, with 15 bases lying between them. Germline loops: CDR1 MNHEY, CDR2 SVGAGI. The CDR3 loop spans 14 amino acids. The CDR3: CASRTGTRGYEQYF. Written as DNA, the CDR3 is TGTGCCAGCAGAACCGGGACTCGAGGCTACGAGCAGTACTTC.

The V call is TRBV6-6, the J call TRBJ1-2; the D is unclear. Per the germline V gene, CDR1 is MNHNY and CDR2 is SVGAGI (reference sequence). This CDR3 is 14 amino acids long. The V end lost 4 bases, the J end lost 1 base, and 10 bases lay between the germline ends. The CDR3 reads CASSFLTFNYGYTF. The CDR3 coding sequence is TGTGCCAGCAGTTTTCTAACTTTTAACTATGGCTACACCTTC.

The chain carries TRBV5-1 and TRBJ2-5, with D possibly TRBD2 on 5 matching bases. This CDR3 is 14 amino acids long. The germline gives CDR1 SGHRS, CDR2 YFSETQ. The germline V and J ends were trimmed by 0 bases and 2 bases, with 8 bases remaining between them. As DNA, the CDR3 is TGCGCCAGCAGCTTGGTTGGACTTCAAGAGACCCAGTACTTC. It translates to CASSLVGLQETQYF.

The chain joins TRBV10-2 to TRBJ2-7; D may be TRBD2 (6 bases). Trimming removed 8 bases at V and 3 bases at J, with 14 bases between. The CDR3 is 13 amino acids. The V gene's germline CDR1 is WSHSY and CDR2 SAAADI. The CDR3 loop is CASRGREIYEQYF. The DNA of the CDR3 is TGCGCCAGCCGGGGCCGGGAGATCTACGAGCAGTACTTC.

The J gene is TRBJ2-2, the V gene TRBV5-1; 9 positions match TRBD1. Germline CDR1 is SGHRS and CDR2 is YFSETQ. V was pared by 3 bases and J by 6 bases, with 6 bases of the junction left unmatched. There are 15 residues in the CDR3. CDR3 nucleotides: TGCGCCAGCAGCTGGGGGGACAGGGATTCCGGGGAGCTGTTTTTT. This translates into CASSWGDRDSGELFF. The full variable domain, in which reference TRBV5-1 and TRBJ2-2 provide the parts outside the CDR3, is KAGVTQTPRYLIKTRGQQVTLSCSPISGHRSVSWYQQTPGQGLQFLFEYFSETQRNKGNFPGRFSGRQFSNSRSEMNVSTLELGDSALYLCASSWGDRDSGELFFGEGSRLTVL.

This chain links TRBV6-4 with TRBJ1-2, with D uncertain. The CDR3 is 11 amino acids. Germline CDR1 MRHNA, CDR2 SNTAGT. The V end was cut by 2 bases, the J end by 4 bases, with 2 bases between. The CDR3 DNA reads TGTGCCAGCAGTGACCTCTATGGCTACACCTTC. Translating gives CASSDLYGYTF.

This chain uses TRBV4-2 with TRBJ2-5, with a possible D match to TRBD2 (6 bases). With 8 bases removed from V and 1 base from J, the gap between germline ends came to 17 bases. The CDR3 covers 15 residues. Per germline, CDR1 LGHNA and CDR2 YNFKEQ. This CDR3 reads CASATAPAGQETQYF. The DNA of the CDR3 is TGTGCCAGCGCCACGGCTCCAGCGGGCCAAGAGACCCAGTACTTC.

The chain recombines TRBV5-5 with TRBJ2-1, with 8 bases aligning to TRBD2. CDR1 and CDR2 from the germline V gene are SGHKS and YYEKEE (reference sequence). The CDR3 covers 15 residues. The V segment lost 4 bases and the J segment 5 bases; nucleotides outside the gene matches: 8. The CDR3 nucleotides are TGTGCCAGCAGCCCCTCCGGACTAGCAAACAATGAGCAGTTCTTC. Residues: CASSPSGLANNEQFF.

This clone is medium-sized. This sequence joins TRBV29-1 and TRBJ1-5; D unresolved. The V end was cut by 5 bases, the J end by 3 bases, with 11 bases between. CDR3 length: 13 residues. The germline gives CDR1 SQVTM, CDR2 ANQGSEA. CDR3 loop: CSVKRDTNQPQHF. DNA of the CDR3: TGCAGCGTTAAGAGGGATACCAATCAGCCCCAGCATTTT. The full variable domain, in which reference TRBV29-1 and TRBJ1-5 provide the parts outside the CDR3, is SAVISQKPSRDICQRGTSLTIQCQVDSQVTMMFWYRQQPGQSLTLIATANQGSEATYESGFVIDKFPISRPNLTFSTLTVSNMSPEDSSIYLCSVKRDTNQPQHFGDGTRLSIL.

This chain's CDR3 is CASTKKLAGGQSETQYF. In DNA, the CDR3 is TGTGCCAGCACCAAAAAACTAGCGGGAGGGCAATCGGAGACCCAGTACTTC. V usage is TRBV5-4 and J usage is TRBJ2-5, with TRBD2 matching over 13 bases. The germline V gene encodes CDR1 SGHNT and CDR2 YYREEE (reference sequence). The CDR3 runs 17 residues. Trimming cost V 6 bases and J 5 bases; bases outside gene matches: 13.

This rearrangement joins TRBV4-2 to TRBJ2-2; D is uncertain. This CDR3 region has 15 residues. V was trimmed by 1 base and J by 1 base, leaving 7 bases between them. Germline loops: CDR1 LGHNA, CDR2 YNFKEQ. CDR3 sequence reads: CASSQGSGNTGELFF. CDR3 coding DNA: TGTGCCAGCAGCCAAGGATCGGGGAACACCGGGGAGCTGTTTTTT.

The chain uses TRBV30 and TRBJ1-3; D is uncertain. Germline V CDR1 and CDR2: GTSNPN, SVGIG (reference sequence). Trimming cost V 4 bases and J 0 bases, with 13 bases left between them. This CDR3 comprises 15 residues. CDR3 in DNA: TGTGCCTGGACGAAGCGGCTGAACTCTGGAAACACCATATATTTT. Protein: CAWTKRLNSGNTIYF. Looking up the rest from reference TRBV30 and TRBJ1-3 gives the full variable domain: SQTIHQWPATLVQPVGSPLSLECTVEGTSNPNLYWYRQAAGRGLQLLFYSVGIGQISSEVPQNLSASRPQDRQFILSSKKLLLSDSGFYLCAWTKRLNSGNTIYFGEGSWLTVV.

This clone was observed a few times. This chain links TRBV11-3 with TRBJ1-1, with D maybe TRBD1 (6 bases). The CDR3 has 13 residues. Looked up from germline, CDR1 is SGHNT and CDR2 is YENEEA. V lost 0 bases and J 7 bases, leaving 9 bases between the germline ends. CDR3 region: CASSLDQDSEAFF. CDR3 bases: TGTGCCAGCAGCTTAGATCAGGACAGTGAAGCTTTCTTT.

V and J are TRBV10-3 and TRBJ2-1; 16 bases match TRBD2. With 8 bases clipped from V and 2 bases from J, the junction kept 6 bases outside the gene matches. This CDR3 region has 17 residues. CDR1 and CDR2 from the germline V gene are ENHRY and SYGVKD. The CDR3 reads CAIPGLAGGWPYNEQFF. The DNA for the CDR3 is TGTGCCATCCCGGGACTAGCGGGGGGGTGGCCCTACAATGAGCAGTTCTTC.

This chain connects TRBV5-1 to TRBJ2-1; 7 nucleotides line up with TRBD2. The germline gives CDR1 SGHRS, CDR2 YFSETQ. Trimming at V came to 4 bases and at J to 7 bases, leaving 5 bases not matched to a gene. The CDR3 length is 13 residues. The CDR3 sequence: CASSGLEKNEQFF. The CDR3 bases are TGCGCCAGCAGCGGACTAGAGAAGAATGAGCAGTTCTTC.

This chain joins TRBV29-1 and TRBJ1-5; possible D gene TRBD1, 5 bases. Per germline, CDR1 SQVTM and CDR2 ANQGSEA. Trimming removed 4 bases at V and 2 bases at J, with 9 bases between. This CDR3 comprises 13 residues. The CDR3 region is CSVGAGGNQPQHF. Here the CDR3 DNA reads TGCAGCGTTGGGGCGGGGGGCAATCAGCCCCAGCATTTT.

This chain connects TRBV28 to TRBJ2-7, with D maybe TRBD2 (6 bases). The CDR3 sequence is 14 residues long. Trimming cost V 8 bases and J 0 bases, with 14 bases left between them. The germline V gene encodes CDR1 MDHEN and CDR2 SYDVKM. The CDR3 spells CASQMGGSSYEQYF. The DNA of the CDR3 is TGTGCCAGCCAGATGGGGGGAAGCTCCTACGAGCAGTACTTC.

The chain uses TRBV6-1 and TRBJ1-2; D gene unclear. The V gene lost 3 bases and the J gene lost 2 bases, with 16 bases spanning the gap. The CDR3 contains 16 residues. Germline CDR1 MNHNS, CDR2 SASEGT. In nucleotides, the CDR3 is TGTGCCAGCAGTGAGTTATGGGTGGGCAGAAACTATGGCTACACCTTC. Translation: CASSELWVGRNYGYTF.

The V call is TRBV9, the J call TRBJ1-1, with TRBD1 matching 7 bases. The CDR3 is 13 residues long. Germline lookup yields CDR1 SGDLS and CDR2 YYNGEE. V was pared by 0 bases and J by 8 bases, with 4 bases of the junction left unmatched. DNA for the CDR3: TGTGCCAGCAGCGTAGCCGTGACAGGGGAAGCTTTCTTT. As protein: CASSVAVTGEAFF.

V is TRBV4-2 and J is TRBJ2-7; D is perhaps TRBD1 (6 bases). V was clipped by 1 base and J by 5 bases, with 15 bases between them. The CDR3 runs 15 residues. Germline values: CDR1 LGHNA, CDR2 YNFKEQ. DNA for the CDR3: TGTGCCAGCAGCCAAGGGGCACAGGGTCACGACGAGCAGTACTTC. Its translation is CASSQGAQGHDEQYF.

This sequence joins TRBV12-5 and TRBJ2-7, with 7 bases matching TRBD2. The CDR3 covers 17 residues. Per germline, CDR1 LGHNT and CDR2 FRNRAP. Losses at the gene ends were 0 bases for V and 7 bases for J; bases not matched to a gene: 15. CDR3 coding DNA: TGTGCTAGTGGTTTGGTAATAAGCCGTGCGGGAGCGGGGGAGCAGTACTTC. Translated, it gives CASGLVISRAGAGEQYF.

The chain carries TRBV12-3 or TRBV12-4 and TRBJ2-7; a possible D gene is TRBD2 (6 bases). The CDR3 extends over 12 amino acids. With 11 bases removed from V and 0 bases from J, the gap between germline ends came to 11 bases. The CDR3 nucleotides are TGTGCCTCAGCGGGCAGCTCCTACGAGCAGTACTTC. It yields the protein CASAGSSYEQYF.

This clone occurred once. This chain links TRBV19 with TRBJ2-7, with 7 bases that match TRBD1. Germline V gene sequence: CDR1 LNHDA, CDR2 SQIVND (reference sequence). CDR3 length equals 14 residues. The V segment lost 4 bases and the J segment 3 bases; nucleotides outside the gene matches: 6. The CDR3, as DNA: TGTGCCAGTAGTAGACCGGGACAGATCTACGAGCAGTACTTC. As protein: CASSRPGQIYEQYF.

The J gene is TRBJ2-3, the V gene TRBV5-8; perhaps TRBD1 as D (5 bases). This CDR3 region has 15 residues. Between the trimmed V and J ends, which lost 7 bases and 4 bases, there was a span of 19 bases. The germline CDR1 and CDR2 sequences are SGHTS and YDEGEE. CDR3 coding DNA: TGTGCCAGCTCCCGCCAGGGCCGGTACGCAGATACGCAGTATTTT. It is translated as CASSRQGRYADTQYF.

This clone was counted a few times. This chain links TRBV2 with TRBJ1-6, with D perhaps matching TRBD1 (6 bases). This CDR3 contains 16 residues. CDR1 is SNHLY, CDR2 FYNNEI, per germline. V was trimmed by 4 bases and J by 10 bases, leaving 20 bases between them. The CDR3 reads CASSASGANIQSPLHF. DNA of the CDR3: TGTGCCAGCAGTGCTTCAGGGGCGAATATACAATCACCCCTCCACTTT.

This sequence joins TRBV6-5 and TRBJ1-3; D gene unclear. This CDR3 is built from 15 residues. V dropped 5 bases and J dropped 0 bases, with 11 bases sitting between them. Germline CDR1 and CDR2: MNHEY and SVGAGI. CDR3 in DNA: TGTGCCAGCAGTAGGGAGCAGCGCTCTGGAAACACCATATATTTT. It translates to CASSREQRSGNTIYF.

The sample holds a few counts of this clone. This chain uses TRBV5-1 with TRBJ2-3; 12 nucleotides align to TRBD2. This CDR3 has 17 amino acids. V dropped 4 bases and J dropped 5; count of bases not matched to a gene: 11. The germline V gene encodes CDR1 SGHRS and CDR2 YFSETQ. CDR3 DNA: TGCGCCAGCAGCCCGGGACTAGCGGGCCCGGCGGGAGATACGCAGTATTTT. Encoded protein: CASSPGLAGPAGDTQYF.

The V call is TRBV7-2, the J call TRBJ2-3; TRBD2 aligns across 10 bases. After removal of 5 bases from V and 4 bases from J, the junction contained 18 bases not matched to a gene. Germline V CDR1 and CDR2: SGHTA, FQGNSA. This CDR3 has 19 residues. The CDR3 spells CASSPYGVAGGSRPDTQYF. CDR3 in DNA: TGTGCCAGCAGCCCGTACGGGGTAGCGGGAGGCTCCCGGCCAGATACGCAGTATTTT.